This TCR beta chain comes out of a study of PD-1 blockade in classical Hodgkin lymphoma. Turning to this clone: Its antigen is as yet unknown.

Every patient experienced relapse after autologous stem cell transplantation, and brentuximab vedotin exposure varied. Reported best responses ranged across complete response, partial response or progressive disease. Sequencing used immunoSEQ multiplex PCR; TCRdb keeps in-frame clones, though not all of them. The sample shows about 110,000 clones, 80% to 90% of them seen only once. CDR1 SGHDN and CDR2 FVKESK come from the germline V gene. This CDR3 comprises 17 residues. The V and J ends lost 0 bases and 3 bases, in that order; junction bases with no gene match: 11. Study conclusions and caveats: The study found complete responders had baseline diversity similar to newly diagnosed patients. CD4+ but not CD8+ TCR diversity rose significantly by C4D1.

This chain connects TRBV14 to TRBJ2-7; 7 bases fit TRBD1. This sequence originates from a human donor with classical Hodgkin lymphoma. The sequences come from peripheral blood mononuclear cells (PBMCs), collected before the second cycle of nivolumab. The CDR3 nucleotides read TGTGCCAGCAGCCAAGATGGCAACAGGGGTCTTTTCTACGAGCAGTACTTC. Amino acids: CASSQDGNRGLFYEQYF.